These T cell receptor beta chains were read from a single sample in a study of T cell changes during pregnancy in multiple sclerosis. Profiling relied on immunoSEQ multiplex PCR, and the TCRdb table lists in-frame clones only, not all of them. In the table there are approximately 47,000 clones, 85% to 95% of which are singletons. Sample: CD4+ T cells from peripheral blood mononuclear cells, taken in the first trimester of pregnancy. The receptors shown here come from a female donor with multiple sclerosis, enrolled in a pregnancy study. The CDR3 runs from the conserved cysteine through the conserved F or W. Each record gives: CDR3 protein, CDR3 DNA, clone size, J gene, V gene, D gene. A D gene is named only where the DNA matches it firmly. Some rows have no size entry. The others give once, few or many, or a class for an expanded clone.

CDR3aa: CASSLVGENNEQFF
CDR3nt: TGCGCCAGCAGCTTGGTAGGGGAAAACAATGAGCAGTTCTTC
abundance: .
j_gene: TRBJ2-1
v_gene: TRBV5-1
d_gene: .

CDR3aa: CASSLGRVGSLTLEQYF
CDR3nt: TGTGCCAGCAGCTTAGGGCGAGTAGGATCGTTGACTCTCGAGCAGTACTTC
abundance: .
j_gene: TRBJ2-7
v_gene: TRBV7-2
d_gene: .

CDR3aa: CASRKGVGEQYF
CDR3nt: TGTGCCAGCAGGAAAGGGGTTGGGGAGCAGTACTTC
abundance: .
j_gene: TRBJ2-7
v_gene: TRBV6-5
d_gene: .

CDR3aa: CASSPDTGAPGNTIYF
CDR3nt: TGTGCCAGCTCACCCGATACAGGGGCTCCTGGAAACACCATATATTTT
abundance: .
j_gene: TRBJ1-3
v_gene: TRBV18
d_gene: TRBD1

CDR3aa: CAISLATNEKLFF
CDR3nt: TGTGCCATCAGCCTCGCAACTAATGAAAAACTGTTTTTT
abundance: .
j_gene: TRBJ1-4
v_gene: TRBV10-3
d_gene: .

CDR3aa: CASSTGQGSYEQYF
CDR3nt: TGTGCCAGCAGTACGGGACAGGGTTCCTACGAGCAGTACTTC
abundance: .
j_gene: TRBJ2-7
v_gene: TRBV6-1
d_gene: TRBD1

CDR3aa: CASSPQGSGEQYF
CDR3nt: TGTGCCAGCAGCCCCCAGGGGTCGGGAGAGCAGTACTTC
abundance: .
j_gene: TRBJ2-7
v_gene: TRBV7-2
d_gene: .

CDR3aa: CASRPLQVVGNTGELFF
CDR3nt: TGTGCCAGTAGGCCACTACAGGTAGTCGGGAACACCGGGGAGCTGTTTTTT
abundance: once
j_gene: TRBJ2-2
v_gene: TRBV19
d_gene: .

CDR3aa: CASRGPVRDRGPGPRMNTEAFF
CDR3nt: TGCGCCAGCAGGGGCCCAGTGCGGGACAGGGGGCCCGGGCCACGTATGAACACTGAAGCTTTCTTT
abundance: .
j_gene: TRBJ1-1
v_gene: TRBV10-1
d_gene: TRBD1

CDR3aa: CASSTDRVGSQPQHF
CDR3nt: TGTGCCAGTAGTACAGACAGGGTGGGATCTCAGCCCCAGCATTTT
abundance: .
j_gene: TRBJ1-5
v_gene: TRBV19
d_gene: TRBD1

CDR3aa: CASSLQGQSNYGYTF
CDR3nt: TGTGCCAGCAGCTTGCAGGGACAGTCTAACTATGGCTACACCTTC
abundance: .
j_gene: TRBJ1-2
v_gene: TRBV5-5
d_gene: TRBD1

CDR3aa: CASRGQGETSLEKPFF
CDR3nt: TGTGCCAGCAGGGGACAGGGCGAGACTAGCCTGGAAAAGCCGTTCTTC
abundance: .
j_gene: TRBJ2-1
v_gene: TRBV2
d_gene: TRBD1

CDR3aa: CARQSGGITGELFF
CDR3nt: TGTGCCAGACAGAGTGGAGGGATCACCGGGGAGCTGTTTTTT
abundance: .
j_gene: TRBJ2-2
v_gene: TRBV2
d_gene: .

CDR3aa: CASRTSGQETQYF
CDR3nt: TGCGCCAGCAGGACTAGCGGCCAAGAGACCCAGTACTTC
abundance: .
j_gene: TRBJ2-5
v_gene: TRBV5-1
d_gene: TRBD2

CDR3aa: CASSLEVRQSLYYEQYF
CDR3nt: TGTGCCAGCAGCTTAGAGGTTCGACAGTCCCTGTACTACGAGCAGTACTTC
abundance: .
j_gene: TRBJ2-7
v_gene: TRBV11-2
d_gene: .

CDR3aa: CASSDPNRGERQPQHF
CDR3nt: TGTGCCAGCAGTGATCCCAACAGGGGAGAGAGGCAGCCCCAGCATTTT
abundance: .
j_gene: TRBJ1-5
v_gene: TRBV2
d_gene: TRBD1

CDR3aa: CATSGDRNEKLFF
CDR3nt: TGTGCCACCAGCGGGGACAGGAATGAAAAACTGTTTTTT
abundance: .
j_gene: TRBJ1-4
v_gene: TRBV15
d_gene: TRBD1

CDR3aa: CASSPGLYGYTF
CDR3nt: TGTGCCAGTTCTCCGGGACTCTATGGCTACACCTTC
abundance: .
j_gene: TRBJ1-2
v_gene: TRBV19
d_gene: .

CDR3aa: CASRPGRQGTGELFF
CDR3nt: TGTGCCAGCAGGCCAGGCCGACAGGGAACCGGGGAGCTGTTTTTT
abundance: .
j_gene: TRBJ2-2
v_gene: TRBV6-6
d_gene: TRBD1

CDR3aa: CASSLGTWEENTGELFF
CDR3nt: TGTGCCAGCAGCTTAGGGACATGGGAGGAGAACACCGGGGAGCTGTTTTTT
abundance: .
j_gene: TRBJ2-2
v_gene: TRBV11-2
d_gene: .

CDR3aa: CASSPNWGTGHNEQFF
CDR3nt: TGTGCCAGCAGTCCAAACTGGGGGACTGGGCACAATGAGCAGTTCTTC
abundance: .
j_gene: TRBJ2-1
v_gene: TRBV7-9
d_gene: .

CDR3aa: CASSLGGDPGQPQHF
CDR3nt: TGTGCCAGCAGCTTAGGGGGGGATCCTGGCCAGCCCCAGCATTTT
abundance: .
j_gene: TRBJ1-5
v_gene: TRBV7-6
d_gene: .

CDR3aa: CASSIDRLAGGQETQYF
CDR3nt: TGTGCCAGTAGTATAGATCGGCTAGCGGGGGGCCAAGAGACCCAGTACTTC
abundance: .
j_gene: TRBJ2-5
v_gene: TRBV19
d_gene: TRBD2

CDR3aa: CASNPGTSGARAKETQYF
CDR3nt: TGCGCCAGCAACCCCGGGACTAGCGGGGCGAGGGCTAAAGAGACCCAGTACTTC
abundance: once
j_gene: TRBJ2-5
v_gene: TRBV5-1
d_gene: TRBD2

CDR3aa: CASSEPYEQYF
CDR3nt: TGTGCCAGCAGCGAACCATACGAGCAGTACTTC
abundance: .
j_gene: TRBJ2-7
v_gene: TRBV6-1
d_gene: .

CDR3aa: CASSIKLARRTQLAGQGETQYF
CDR3nt: TGTGCCAGCAGCATCAAGTTGGCCCGGCGAACGCAACTAGCGGGGCAGGGCGAGACCCAGTACTTC
abundance: .
j_gene: TRBJ2-5
v_gene: TRBV21-1
d_gene: .

CDR3aa: CASSLGQAYNEQFF
CDR3nt: TGCGCCAGCAGCTTGGGACAGGCCTACAATGAGCAGTTCTTC
abundance: .
j_gene: TRBJ2-1
v_gene: TRBV5-1
d_gene: .

CDR3aa: CASSLQGARGYTF
CDR3nt: TGTGCCAGCAGCTTGCAGGGGGCGCGTGGCTACACCTTC
abundance: .
j_gene: TRBJ1-2
v_gene: TRBV11-2
d_gene: TRBD1

CDR3aa: CASSDSGSGGPSSYEQYF
CDR3nt: TGTGCCAGCAGTGATTCGGGTAGCGGGGGACCGAGCTCCTACGAGCAGTACTTC
abundance: .
j_gene: TRBJ2-7
v_gene: TRBV2
d_gene: TRBD2

CDR3aa: CASNRKQGNTEAFF
CDR3nt: TGTGCCAGCAACCGGAAACAGGGGAACACTGAAGCTTTCTTT
abundance: .
j_gene: TRBJ1-1
v_gene: TRBV6-1
d_gene: .

CDR3aa: CASSTGTANYGYTF
CDR3nt: TGTGCCAGTAGTACTGGGACAGCTAACTATGGCTACACCTTC
abundance: .
j_gene: TRBJ1-2
v_gene: TRBV19
d_gene: TRBD1

CDR3aa: CASSGATEAFF
CDR3nt: TGTGCCAGCTCAGGGGCCACTGAAGCTTTCTTT
abundance: .
j_gene: TRBJ1-1
v_gene: TRBV2
d_gene: .

CDR3aa: CASTGQESSGNTIYF
CDR3nt: TGTGCCAGCACCGGACAGGAGAGCTCTGGAAACACCATATATTTT
abundance: .
j_gene: TRBJ1-3
v_gene: TRBV18
d_gene: TRBD1

CDR3aa: CASSLRTGTEAFF
CDR3nt: TGCGCCAGCAGCTTGAGGACAGGCACTGAAGCTTTCTTT
abundance: .
j_gene: TRBJ1-1
v_gene: TRBV5-1
d_gene: TRBD1

CDR3aa: CASSLLGQGRGFGHTDTQYF
CDR3nt: TGTGCCAGCAGCTTACTGGGACAGGGAAGGGGCTTCGGTCACACAGATACGCAGTATTTT
abundance: .
j_gene: TRBJ2-3
v_gene: TRBV7-3
d_gene: TRBD1

CDR3aa: CASSGGLNEKLFF
CDR3nt: TGTGCCAGTAGTGGCGGCCTTAATGAAAAACTGTTTTTT
abundance: .
j_gene: TRBJ1-4
v_gene: TRBV19
d_gene: .

CDR3aa: CASSSWTSGGYNEQFF
CDR3nt: TGTGCCAGCAGCTCCTGGACTAGCGGGGGGTACAATGAGCAGTTCTTC
abundance: .
j_gene: TRBJ2-1
v_gene: TRBV6-6
d_gene: TRBD2

CDR3aa: CASSQTGGLNYEQYF
CDR3nt: TGTGCCAGCAGTCAGACGGGAGGACTTAACTACGAGCAGTACTTC
abundance: .
j_gene: TRBJ2-7
v_gene: TRBV2
d_gene: TRBD2

CDR3aa: CASSQFGSYNSPLHF
CDR3nt: TGCGCCAGCAGCCAATTTGGGAGCTATAATTCACCCCTCCACTTT
abundance: .
j_gene: TRBJ1-6
v_gene: TRBV4-1
d_gene: .

CDR3aa: CASSITGMMDSPLHF
CDR3nt: TGTGCCAGTAGTATAACAGGGATGATGGATTCACCCCTCCACTTT
abundance: .
j_gene: TRBJ1-6
v_gene: TRBV19
d_gene: .

CDR3aa: CASSSGTGVTDTQYF
CDR3nt: TGCGCCAGCAGCTCCGGGACAGGGGTCACAGATACGCAGTATTTT
abundance: .
j_gene: TRBJ2-3
v_gene: TRBV5-1
d_gene: TRBD1